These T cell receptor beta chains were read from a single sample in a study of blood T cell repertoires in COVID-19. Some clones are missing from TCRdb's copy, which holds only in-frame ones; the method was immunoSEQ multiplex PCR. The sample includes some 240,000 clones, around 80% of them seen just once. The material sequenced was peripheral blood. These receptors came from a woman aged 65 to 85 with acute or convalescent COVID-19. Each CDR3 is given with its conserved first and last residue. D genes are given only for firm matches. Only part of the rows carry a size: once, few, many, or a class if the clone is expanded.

TGTGCCAGCAGCCGGGACAGGGGATACAATGAGCAGTTCTTC	CASSRDRGYNEQFF	TRBD1	TRBV11-2	once	TRBJ2-1
TGTGCCAGCACGACAGGGGGAGTTAAGGACTATGAGCAGTTCTTC	CASTTGGVKDYEQFF	TRBD1	TRBV2	NA	TRBJ2-1
TGTGCCTGGAACAGGGGGTACACAGATACGCAGTATTTT	CAWNRGYTDTQYF	TRBD1	TRBV30	NA	TRBJ2-3
TGTGCCAGCAGTTATGGGGACAGTCATGGCGGGGAGCTGTTTTTT	CASSYGDSHGGELFF	TRBD1	TRBV6-5	NA	TRBJ2-2
TGTGCCAGCAGTGAAGAGGAGGGCACAGATACGCAGTATTTT	CASSEEEGTDTQYF	NA	TRBV25-1	NA	TRBJ2-3
TGCGCCAGCAGCTTGATCCACACCGGGGGAGCTGGGACCCAGTACTTC	CASSLIHTGGAGTQYF	NA	TRBV5-1	NA	TRBJ2-5
TGTGCCTTGGGACAGCGGTCTCAGCCCCAGCATTTT	CALGQRSQPQHF	TRBD1	TRBV30	NA	TRBJ1-5
TGTGCCAGCAGCCAAGGTTTACGGGGGGGTCAAGAGACCCAGTACTTC	CASSQGLRGGQETQYF	TRBD2	TRBV4-2	NA	TRBJ2-5
TGTGCCAGCTCTCTCACTAGCGGCCAAGAGACCCAGTACTTC	CASSLTSGQETQYF	TRBD2	TRBV18	few	TRBJ2-5
TGCGCCAGCAGCCGGGACACTAACTATGGCTACACCTTC	CASSRDTNYGYTF	NA	TRBV5-1	NA	TRBJ1-2
TGTGCCAGCAGTCAAAGAGGGGGAAACACTGAAGCTTTCTTT	CASSQRGGNTEAFF	NA	TRBV6-5	NA	TRBJ1-1
TGCGCCAGCAGCCAGGCAACTAACTACGAGCAGTACTTC	CASSQATNYEQYF	NA	TRBV4-1	few	TRBJ2-7
TGTGCCAGCAGCCAAGGCCACAGGGTGGAAGAGACCCAGTACTTC	CASSQGHRVEETQYF	NA	TRBV3-1/TRBV3-2	NA	TRBJ2-5
TGTGCCAGCAGTTACCCACAGGGAAGTAACACTGAAGCTTTCTTT	CASSYPQGSNTEAFF	NA	TRBV6-2/TRBV6-3	NA	TRBJ1-1
TGTGCCAGCAGCTTAAGCACCGTCAACGACAATGAGCAGTTCTTC	CASSLSTVNDNEQFF	NA	TRBV11-3	NA	TRBJ2-1
TGTGCCAGCAGTGTACAGGGGAATGAAGCTTTCTTT	CASSVQGNEAFF	TRBD1	TRBV2	NA	TRBJ1-1
TGTGCCAGCAGCCGGACAATAGGCCCCTACGAGCAGTACTTC	CASSRTIGPYEQYF	NA	TRBV3-1/TRBV3-2	NA	TRBJ2-7
TGTGCCAGCAGCCATAGTGTCTGGGGCGCATCTAACGATACGCAGTATTTT	CASSHSVWGASNDTQYF	NA	TRBV7-2	NA	TRBJ2-3
TGTGCCAGTAGTATCCAACAGGGGGCGGTTTTTTACAATGAGCAGTTCTTC	CASSIQQGAVFYNEQFF	TRBD1	TRBV19	NA	TRBJ2-1